This T cell receptor (beta chain) was sequenced during a study of sequential checkpoint blockade in melanoma. As for the study in general: First-line arms were nivolumab then ipilimumab, or the reverse, randomized 1:1. Maintenance nivolumab came after either treatment sequence.

Sequencing used immunoSEQ multiplex PCR; TCRdb keeps in-frame clones, though not all of them. The data show roughly 20,000 clones, approximately 72% seen once. The CDR3 runs 18 residues. The V gene end was trimmed by 1 base and the J gene end by 3 bases; junction bases not matched to a gene: 10. Germline V lookup: CDR1 SGDLS, CDR2 YYNGEE. Indicated treatment: randomized to nivolumab then ipilimumab (arm A) or the reverse (arm B). None of the patients previously received DNA-damaging chemotherapy. Live CD3+CD8+ CD19− CD56− cells were sorted from PBMCs. This receptor was identified in a human donor with melanoma. The chain is built from TRBV9 and TRBJ2-1; 10 bases fit TRBD2. The material sequenced was CD8+ T cells sorted from blood (inferred from file names), taken from a patient given nivolumab and ipilimumab in sequence. CDR3 residues: CASSVKAGGPRGYNEQFF. CDR3 sequence (DNA): TGTGCCAGCAGCGTAAAAGCGGGGGGGCCCAGGGGCTACAATGAGCAGTTCTTC.